This T cell receptor beta chain was recorded in a study of CD8 T cells in ankylosing spondylitis. To note about this clonotype: Its antigen remains unknown.

Trimming removed 0 bases at V and 5 bases at J, with 11 bases between. CDR1 is SGHRS, CDR2 YFSETQ, per germline. The CDR3 runs 14 residues. Making the TCR beta libraries involved quantitative 5'-RACE with molecular barcodes. TCRdb analysed the 5' RACE reads with MiXCR anew, one entry per CDR3 protein. The sample yields some 150,000 distinct CDR3 sequences, approximately 10% seen once. Study-wide findings and caveats: Within ankylosing spondylitis blood, a TCR beta motif made up of roughly eight highly homologous variants appeared to be characteristic. Clones linked to disease were reported to show significant enrichment in matched ankylosing spondylitis synovial fluid. Relatively scarce in peripheral blood, disease-linked clones were CD8+.

V usage is TRBV5-1 and J usage is TRBJ2-5; tentatively, D is TRBD2 (6 bases). The receptor comes from a female donor with ankylosing spondylitis or in good health (not recorded which). The source material was blood, either unsorted or a sorted T cell fraction (not recorded which). The CDR3 bases are TGCGCCAGCAGCTTGGAAGCGGAGGGGGAGACCCAGTACTTC. This gives the protein CASSLEAEGETQYF. Combining the CDR3 with reference TRBV5-1 and TRBJ2-5 gives the whole variable domain KAGVTQTPRYLIKTRGQQVTLSCSPISGHRSVSWYQQTPGQGLQFLFEYFSETQRNKGNFPGRFSGRQFSNSRSEMNVSTLELGDSALYLCASSLEAEGETQYFGPGTRLLVL.